The sequence of this T cell receptor (beta chain) was determined in a study of blood T cell repertoires in COVID-19. Study as a whole: Researchers got acute and convalescent COVID-19 samples from the United States, Italy and Spain. T cells, B-cell-depleted T cells, or PBMCs supplied cDNA or gDNA.

V lost 4 bases and J lost 2; bases outside the gene matches: 6. The CDR3 extends over 15 amino acids. The V gene's germline CDR1 is MGHRA and CDR2 YSYEKL. Those enrolled, adults aged about 18 to 89 years, came from 20 to 25 US areas. Original processing methods: Reference gene primer amplification gave estimated nucleated cell counts. Produced via immunoSEQ multiplex PCR; TCRdb's table is partial and in-frame only. The DNA gave D and trimming, while V, J and clone size come from that table. The sample includes more than 300,000 clones, 89% of them seen just once. The genes are TRBV4-1 and TRBJ2-7, with 9 positions matching TRBD2. The sequencing sample was made of PBMCs or T cells enriched from blood (not recorded which). The TCR originated in a woman in her twenties or thirties who had recovered from COVID-19. CDR3 protein: CASSPAGGPAYEQYF. As DNA, the CDR3 is TGCGCCAGCAGCCCAGCGGGGGGTCCGGCCTACGAGCAGTACTTC.